The 19 T cell receptor beta chains listed next were all sequenced from one sample in a study of shared clonotypes between healthy human individuals. Profiling relied on immunoSEQ multiplex PCR, and the TCRdb table lists in-frame clones only, not all of them. The table has 600,000 to 800,000 clones, roughly two thirds seen once. The sequencing sample was made of memory CD4+ T cells sorted from blood. Sample subset: CD45RA-negative fraction. The receptors were gathered from a woman aged 25-40 years in good health.

The V gene is TRBV11-2, the J gene TRBJ2-3, with 12 positions matching TRBD2. Germline CDR1 is SGHAT and CDR2 is FQNNGV. This CDR3 spans 16 amino acids. Losses at the gene ends were 1 base for V and 6 bases for J; bases not matched to a gene: 5. This CDR3 is CASSLALAGGGDTQYF. CDR3 nucleotides: TGTGCCAGCAGCTTAGCACTAGCGGGAGGTGGTGATACGCAGTATTTT.

The V and J genes are TRBV28 and TRBJ2-5; possibly TRBD1 or TRBD2 for D (5 bases each). Germline values: CDR1 MDHEN, CDR2 SYDVKM. V shed 3 bases and J shed 12 bases, with 17 bases lying between them. This CDR3 contains 13 residues. The CDR3 sequence: CASSFNRDGLKYF. Here the CDR3 DNA reads TGTGCCAGCAGTTTTAACCGGGACGGACTTAAGTACTTC.

On this clone itself: At one end, the junction sequence differs from germline, possibly due to a read error. This chain joins TRBV20-1 and TRBJ1-1, with D possibly being TRBD1 (5 bases). This CDR3 region has 11 residues. Germline CDR1 is DFQATT and CDR2 is SNEGSKA (reference sequence). CDR3 bases: TGCAGTGCTAGGGTTCTTAGGGGACCTTCCTTT. Protein product: CSARVLRGPSF.

The chain is built from TRBV25-1 and TRBJ2-1; possibly TRBD2 for D (5 bases). This CDR3 region has 12 residues. The ends were cut back, 4 bases at V and 9 bases at J, with 10 bases in the middle. The germline V gene has CDR1 MGHDK and CDR2 SYGVNS. In nucleotides, the CDR3 is TGTGCCAGCAGTGCTCATCTAGCTGAGCAGTTCTTC. It encodes CASSAHLAEQFF.

The rearrangement links TRBV27 to TRBJ2-1; TRBD2 agrees at 11 bases. Germline V gene data show CDR1 as MNHEY and CDR2 as SMNVEV (reference sequence). CDR3 length: 16 residues. V lost 0 bases, J lost 9 bases, and 7 bases stayed unmatched. CDR3: CASSLSWASGRFEQFF. The CDR3 bases are TGTGCCAGCAGTTTATCGTGGGCTAGCGGGAGGTTTGAGCAGTTCTTC.

This clone was seen only a few times. The chain has TRBV2 and TRBJ2-7; TRBD1 agrees at 7 bases. CDR1 and CDR2 (germline): SNHLY, FYNNEI. The J segment lost 2 bases and the V segment lost 7 bases, leaving 11 bases of the junction unmatched. The CDR3 is made up of 15 amino acids. In DNA, the CDR3 is TGTGCCAGCATTCTCAACCCGGGACAGACCTACGAGCAGTACTTC. Protein product: CASILNPGQTYEQYF. The variable domain in full, with the rest retrieved from reference TRBV2 and TRBJ2-7, is EPEVTQTPSHQVTQMGQEVILRCVPISNHLYFYWYRQILGQKVEFLVSFYNNEISEKSEIFDDQFSVERPDGSNFTLKIRSTKLEDSAMYFCASILNPGQTYEQYFGPGTRLTVT.

Here the CDR3 DNA reads TGTGCCAGCAGTTTGGCCGGGACAGGGTTATACTATGGCTACACCTTC. It codes for CASSLAGTGLYYGYTF. The chain employs TRBV28 and TRBJ1-2, with TRBD1 matching over 9 bases. V was pared by 3 bases and J by 3 bases, with 8 bases of the junction left unmatched. Per germline, CDR1 MDHEN and CDR2 SYDVKM. The CDR3 is made up of 16 amino acids.

This sequence joins TRBV28 and TRBJ2-3; TRBD2 matches 11 bases. Trimming removed 3 bases from V and 5 bases from J; junction bases left unmatched: 7. Germline V gives CDR1 MDHEN, CDR2 SYDVKM. CDR3 length: 16 amino acids. In DNA, the CDR3 is TGTGCCAGCAGTTTGTCCACTAGCGGGAGAAGAGATACGCAGTATTTT. This encodes CASSLSTSGRRDTQYF.

The chain couples TRBV19 to TRBJ1-1; D is uncertain. V shed 9 bases and J shed 0 bases, with 17 bases lying between them. This CDR3 spans 15 amino acids. The germline V gene encodes CDR1 LNHDA and CDR2 SQIVND (reference sequence). The CDR3 loop is CASVREIKLNTEAFF. CDR3 bases: TGTGCCAGCGTCCGGGAAATAAAACTGAACACTGAAGCTTTCTTT.

V and J are TRBV28 and TRBJ1-2; TRBD1 is a possible D gene (5 bases). CDR3 size: 14 residues. Germline V lookup: CDR1 MDHEN, CDR2 SYDVKM. Trimming took off 1 base at V and 8 bases at J, with 14 bases between the two ends. The CDR3 DNA follows: TGTGCCAGCAGTTTATCCCCACAGGCGGGGGGCTACACCTTC. Translating gives CASSLSPQAGGYTF.

About this clone itself: The sample contains more than one DNA sequence encoding this CDR3. The V and J genes are TRBV6-5 and TRBJ2-3; tentatively, D is TRBD2 (5 bases). The CDR3 is 15 residues long. V gave up 2 bases and J gave up 1 base, with 10 bases separating them. Germline CDR1 and CDR2: MNHEY and SVGAGI. In DNA form, the CDR3 reads TGTGCCAGCAGTTACGGAGGCGTGGGCACAGATACGCAGTATTTT. Translating gives CASSYGGVGTDTQYF.

This clone was seen repeatedly, ten times or more. This chain joins TRBV10-2 and TRBJ2-7; no firm D call. This CDR3 has 11 residues. V lost 3 bases and J 3 bases, leaving 3 bases between the germline ends. Germline assignment: CDR1 WSHSY and CDR2 SAAADI. Here the CDR3 DNA reads TGCGCCAGCAGTGATATCTACGAGCAGTACTTC. It translates to CASSDIYEQYF.

CDR3: CASSATQGNSNQPQHF. CDR3 nucleotides: TGTGCCAGCAGTGCGACACAGGGGAATAGCAATCAGCCCCAGCATTTT. The rearrangement links TRBV2 to TRBJ1-5; the match to TRBD1 covers 7 bases. V lost 4 bases and J lost 0; bases outside the gene matches: 6. Per the germline V gene, CDR1 is SNHLY and CDR2 is FYNNEI. This CDR3 is built from 16 residues.

The rearrangement links TRBV11-2 to TRBJ1-5; no firm D call. CDR1 is SGHAT, CDR2 FQNNGV, per germline. V was shortened by 1 base and J by 0 bases, with 7 bases between the two germline ends. The CDR3 consists of 15 residues. The CDR3 loop reads CASSLVAGSNQPQHF. The CDR3 DNA follows: TGTGCCAGCAGCTTAGTTGCGGGTAGCAATCAGCCCCAGCATTTT.

V usage is TRBV16 and J usage is TRBJ1-1, with 12 bases lining up with TRBD1. CDR1 KGHSY and CDR2 FQNENV come from the germline V gene. The CDR3 sequence is 16 residues long. V lost 4 bases to trimming and J lost 7 bases; unmatched junction nucleotides: 10. The CDR3 DNA follows: TGTGCCAGCAGCCGAATTGGGACAGGGGGCCGAAATGAAGCTTTCTTT. Protein sequence: CASSRIGTGGRNEAFF.

This clone was found once. This sequence joins TRBV18 and TRBJ2-2; D call uncertain. Trimming took off 3 bases at V and 6 bases at J, with 8 bases between the two ends. The CDR3 is 13 amino acids. CDR1 KGHSH and CDR2 LQKENI come from the germline V gene. CDR3 sequence: CASSPDLSGELFF. The CDR3 coding sequence is TGTGCCAGCTCACCCGACTTGTCCGGGGAGCTGTTTTTT.

The chain employs TRBV7-2 and TRBJ2-1; D not certain. V was shortened by 1 base and J by 12 bases, with 10 bases between the two germline ends. The CDR3 runs 12 residues. The germline CDR1 and CDR2 sequences are SGHTA and FQGNSA. The CDR3 loop reads CASSLDQSWQFF. The CDR3 DNA reads as TGTGCCAGCAGCTTAGATCAGTCCTGGCAGTTCTTC.

The V call is TRBV15, the J call TRBJ1-5; no definite D call. The CDR3 loop spans 16 amino acids. Trimming shortened V by 5 bases and J by 6 bases, and 20 bases separated the two germline ends. The germline V gene has CDR1 LNHNV and CDR2 YYDKDF (reference sequence). The CDR3 nucleotides read TGTGCCACCAGCGCTACCCTATCAAGGATTTCTCAGCCCCAGCATTTT. Its protein product is CATSATLSRISQPQHF.

V usage is TRBV5-1 and J usage is TRBJ2-7; 8 nucleotides align to TRBD1. The CDR3 has 15 amino acids. The germline CDR1 and CDR2 sequences are SGHRS and YFSETQ. V lost 4 bases, J lost 1 base, and 7 bases stayed unmatched. DNA of the CDR3: TGCGCCAGCAGCGCGCCAGGACAGGGATCCTACGAGCAGTACTTC. Translation: CASSAPGQGSYEQYF.